A single sample is the source of the 8 T cell receptor beta chains below, sequenced in a study of blood T cell repertoires in COVID-19. The assay was immunoSEQ multiplex PCR, and TCRdb's table has in-frame clones only and misses some. The data contain about 220,000 clones, about 83% of them singletons. Specimen: PBMCs or T cells enriched from blood (not recorded which). Receptors originate from a woman in her forties or fifties who had been exposed to COVID-19.

The genes are TRBV7-6 and TRBJ1-1; D perhaps matches TRBD1 (5 bases). This CDR3 contains 16 residues. Germline V lookup: CDR1 SGHVS, CDR2 FNYEAQ. V was trimmed by 1 base and J by 0 bases, leaving 12 bases between them. The CDR3 nucleotides read TGTGCCAGCAGCTTAGAGGTAGGGGAGGTGAACACTGAAGCTTTCTTT. Its translation: CASSLEVGEVNTEAFF. The variable domain in full, with the rest retrieved from reference TRBV7-6 and TRBJ1-1, is GAGVSQSPRYKVTKRGQDVALRCDPISGHVSLYWYRQALGQGPEFLTYFNYEAQQDKSGLPNDRFSAERPEGSISTLTIQRTEQRDSAMYRCASSLEVGEVNTEAFFGQGTRLTVV.

The chain uses TRBV5-8 and TRBJ1-1; possibly TRBD1 for D (5 bases). V lost 1 base, J lost 11 bases, and 18 bases lay in between. CDR1 and CDR2 (germline): SGHTS, YDEGEE. This CDR3 has 14 residues. CDR3 coding DNA: TGTGCCAGCAGCTTGAGGGGACTTTTTTCGAGCGCTTTCTTT. This translates into CASSLRGLFSSAFF.

The chain couples TRBV7-9 to TRBJ1-2; D is ambiguous. The CDR3 is 14 amino acids. Germline lookup yields CDR1 SEHNR and CDR2 FQNEAQ (reference sequence). Trimming pared 5 bases from V and 6 bases from J, leaving 16 bases between. The DNA of the CDR3 is TGTGCCAGCAGCCGGCCACCGGGAGACGATGGCTACACCTTC. Translated, it gives CASSRPPGDDGYTF.

This clone was seen only once. This chain joins TRBV30 and TRBJ2-2, with TRBD1 matching 9 bases. This CDR3 region has 15 residues. V shed 3 bases, J shed 4 bases, and the junction held 6 bases outside the gene matches. Germline V lookup: CDR1 GTSNPN, CDR2 SVGIG (reference sequence). CDR3 region: CAWRGGQGITGELFF. The CDR3 DNA reads TGTGCCTGGAGAGGGGGACAGGGAATCACCGGGGAGCTGTTTTTT. Full variable domain (outside the CDR3, taken from reference TRBV30 and TRBJ2-2): SQTIHQWPATLVQPVGSPLSLECTVEGTSNPNLYWYRQAAGRGLQLLFYSVGIGQISSEVPQNLSASRPQDRQFILSSKKLLLSDSGFYLCAWRGGQGITGELFFGEGSRLTVL.

The V call is TRBV27, the J call TRBJ2-1; 9 bases map to TRBD1. Germline CDR1 and CDR2: MNHEY and SMNVEV (reference sequence). The CDR3 runs 15 residues. V shed 5 bases and J 4 bases; nucleotides not matched to a gene: 6. CDR3 in amino acids: CASSTTGGVYNEQFF. CDR3 coding DNA: TGTGCCAGCAGTACTACAGGGGGCGTTTACAATGAGCAGTTCTTC.

The chain carries TRBV7-9 and TRBJ2-1, with 8 nucleotides matching TRBD2. The V gene's germline CDR1 is SEHNR and CDR2 FQNEAQ (reference sequence). This CDR3 spans 15 amino acids. The V and J ends lost 8 bases and 8 bases, in that order; junction bases with no gene match: 14. CDR3 nucleotides: TGTGCCAGCGGGGCGGGAGGCGGGGGGTTCGATGAGCAGTTCTTC. Residues: CASGAGGGGFDEQFF.

DNA for the CDR3: TGTGCCAGCAGGCGGGGCTCGGATAATTCACCCCTCCACTTT. Its translation: CASRRGSDNSPLHF. This rearrangement joins TRBV5-4 to TRBJ1-6; D may be TRBD1 (5 bases). V was trimmed by 5 bases and J by 5 bases, leaving 11 bases between them. The germline V gene has CDR1 SGHNT and CDR2 YYREEE (reference sequence). This CDR3 is 14 amino acids long.

This clone was found once. The junction does not match germline at one end; this may be a read error. The rearrangement uses TRBV19 and TRBJ1-2; D remains ambiguous. Germline CDR1 LNHDA, CDR2 SQIVND (reference sequence). This CDR3 has 9 amino acids. The CDR3 bases are TGTGCCAGTACTTATCGGGTTCTCTTC. This codes for CASTYRVLF.